The present T cell receptor (beta chain) was sequenced within a study of control samples from healthy donors and cancer patients. J lost 5 bases, V lost 5 bases, and 11 bases had no gene match. The CDR3 spans 14 residues. The V gene's germline CDR1 is SQVTM and CDR2 ANQGSEA. The assay was immunoSEQ multiplex PCR, and TCRdb's table has in-frame clones only and misses some. The sample has 100,000 or so clones; 80% to 90% are singletons. This clonotype was sampled from a man in his thirties or forties in good health. Sequences were obtained from blood. The genes are TRBV29-1 and TRBJ2-7, with 8 nucleotides matching TRBD1. The CDR3 DNA reads as TGCAGCGTTCCGGACAGGGACGAAGGCCACGAGCAGTACGTC. This codes for CSVPDRDEGHEQYV.